The present T cell receptor beta chain was sequenced within a study of shared clonotypes between healthy human individuals. Healthy adults negative for HIV, lacking recent acute infections or vaccinations, served as donors. Generated by immunoSEQ multiplex PCR, the TCRdb table keeps only in-frame clones and is missing some. The data show some 550,000 clones, around 97% seen once. The TCR was taken from a woman aged 25 to 45 in good health. The sample comprised naive CD4+ T cells sorted from blood. Subset reported: CD45RA+ positively selected.

The CDR3 DNA reads TGTGCCAGCAGCCCCCGAGGGACTGGGGCCAACGTCCTGACTTTC. Amino acids: CASSPRGTGANVLTF. The V gene is TRBV27, the J gene TRBJ2-6; a possible D gene is TRBD2 (5 bases). The germline gives CDR1 MNHEY, CDR2 SMNVEV (reference sequence). The CDR3 has 15 amino acids. The V and J ends lost 6 bases and 2 bases respectively, with 11 bases between them.